One sample yielded the 21 T cell receptor beta chains listed below, sequenced in a study of tumor-infiltrating lymphocytes in primary liver carcinoma. Co-extraction yielded RNA and DNA from around 20-30 mg of unsorted bulk tissue. The researchers produced TCR beta cDNA from approximately 0.45 ug total RNA with a constant-region primer. ARM-PCR was slightly modified, and three nested multiplex PCR rounds with it gave rise to the TCR beta libraries. TRBV1-TRBV30 forward primers paired with a C-beta reverse primer were used in the first two PCR rounds, which ran approximately 11 cycles each. TCRdb re-called the multiplex PCR reads through MiXCR, storing one row per CDR3 protein. Here the sample spans roughly 100,000 distinct CDR3 sequences, roughly four fifths being singletons. The sample comprised liver tumor tissue from sampling region 3. Subset defined: tumor region T3, left-lateral pole. Receptor source: a man aged 40-49 years with primary liver carcinoma and hepatitis B virus infection.

To note about this clonotype: The CDR3 does not end in the conserved phenylalanine or tryptophan, so this is likely a read error. CDR3 in DNA: TGTACCAGCAGCTCCGGGCAGGGGCTGAGGCAGCCCCAGCATTTA. As protein: CTSSSGQGLRQPQHL. The chain employs TRBV12-3 or TRBV12-4 and TRBJ1-5; TRBD1 might be the D (6 bases). This CDR3 is built from 15 residues.

In regard to this clonotype: A clone one base away is much larger, so this may be a read error. The chain recombines TRBV7-9 with TRBJ2-7; 7 nucleotides match TRBD2. The CDR3 spans 13 residues. The germline CDR1 and CDR2 sequences are SEHNR and FQNEAQ (reference sequence). The CDR3 loop reads CASSRDYSYKQYF. The DNA of the CDR3 is TGTGCCAGCAGCCGGGACTATTCCTACAAGCAGTACTTC.

As concerns this clonotype: The conserved closing phenylalanine or tryptophan is absent in this CDR3, likely reflecting a read error. V gene TRBV29-1 combines with J gene TRBJ1-1; no clear D. The CDR3 loop spans 12 amino acids. Deletions cut 7 bases from V and 1 base from J, with 10 bases between. Germline V gene sequence: CDR1 SQVTM, CDR2 ANQGSEA. The CDR3 loop is CSGITPNTEAFL. The CDR3 region has the DNA TGCAGCGGAATAACCCCGAACACTGAAGCTTTCTTA.

A remark on this clonotype: Sequence at one end of the junction differs from germline and may be a read error. The chain joins TRBV10-3 to TRBJ2-2; the match to TRBD2 covers 7 bases. The CDR3 covers 15 residues. Per germline, CDR1 ENHRY and CDR2 SYGVKD. DNA for the CDR3: TGTGCCATCAGTGTAGGCAGTTCGAACAGCGGGGAGATGTTTTTT. Its protein product is CAISVGSSNSGEMFF.

This clonotype came up a few times. The chain employs TRBV2 and TRBJ2-3; TRBD2 matches 8 bases. V lost 8 bases, J lost 0 bases, and 7 bases stayed unmatched. Germline lookup yields CDR1 SNHLY and CDR2 FYNNEI. This CDR3 spans 15 amino acids. For the CDR3, the DNA is TGTGCCAGCTGCGTTATAGCGGGGAGCACAGATACGCAGTATTTT. Translated, it gives CASCVIAGSTDTQYF.

The count of this clonotype is one. The chain carries TRBV11-2 and TRBJ2-5; 10 bases are shared with TRBD2. Per germline, CDR1 SGHAT and CDR2 FQNNGV. The CDR3 is 17 amino acids. After removal of 10 bases from V and 5 bases from J, the junction contained 19 bases not matched to a gene. CDR3 protein: CANSLRLAGVSSETQYF. The CDR3 DNA reads as TGTGCCAATAGCTTAAGACTAGCGGGTGTCTCGAGCGAGACCCAGTACTTC.

A note on this clonotype: Germline is not matched at one junction end, which may reflect a read error. The V and J genes are TRBV6-6 and TRBJ2-3; 9 nucleotides agree with TRBD1. The CDR3 has 14 residues. Germline V gene lookup returns CDR1 MNHNY and CDR2 SVGAGI (reference sequence). DNA for the CDR3: TGTGCCAGCAGTCTACAGGGGGCAGCAGATACGCAGTGTTTT. Protein: CASSLQGAADTQCF.

Of note for this clonotype: An end of the junction differs from the germline gene, which may be a read error. The genes are TRBV6-2 or TRBV6-3 and TRBJ1-1, with 7 positions matching TRBD1. Looked up from germline, CDR1 is MNHEY and CDR2 is SVGEGT. This CDR3 spans 14 amino acids. This CDR3 reads CAISYWQGVTEAFF. In nucleotides, the CDR3 is TGTGCCATCAGTTACTGGCAGGGGGTAACTGAAGCTTTCTTT.

On this clonotype itself: This is likely a read error, given that the CDR3 carries no conserved phenylalanine or tryptophan at its end. V and J are TRBV24-1 and TRBJ1-5; D is undetermined. The V and J ends lost 4 bases and 1 base respectively, with 13 bases between them. Germline V gene lookup returns CDR1 KGHDR and CDR2 SFDVKD. The CDR3 consists of 16 residues. CDR3 DNA sequence: TGTGCCACCAGTGACTCGACATTTGCGAGCAATCAGCCCCAGCATTCT. The encoded protein is CATSDSTFASNQPQHS.

Notes on this clonotype: A read error may account for a junction end that differs from germline. This chain uses TRBV11-3 with TRBJ2-7; 7 bases align to TRBD1. CDR3 size: 13 residues. The V gene's germline CDR1 is SGHNT and CDR2 YENEEA. Here the CDR3 reads CARSLGQSYVQYF. CDR3 DNA: TGTGCCCGCAGCTTGGGACAGTCCTACGTGCAGTACTTC. Variable domain in full (rest from reference TRBV11-3 and TRBJ2-7): EAGVVQSPRYKIIEKKQPVAFWCNPISGHNTLYWYLQNLGQGPELLIRYENEEAVDDSQLPKDRFSAERLKGVDSTLKIQPAELGDSAVYLCARSLGQSYVQYFGPGTRLTVT.

On this clonotype: Because the CDR3 is missing its conserved closing phenylalanine or tryptophan, this is likely a read error. V is TRBV5-1 and J is TRBJ2-1; D remains ambiguous. V was clipped by 6 bases and J by 0 bases, with 16 bases between them. This CDR3 has 16 residues. The germline V gene encodes CDR1 SGHRS and CDR2 YFSETQ. Here the CDR3 DNA reads TGCGCCAGCATTTCAGACGGGCCAATCTCCTACAATGAGCAGTTCATC. Encoded protein: CASISDGPISYNEQFI.

As regards this clonotype: An end of the junction does not agree with germline; a read error may underlie this. This chain links TRBV29-1 with TRBJ2-1, with D perhaps TRBD2 (5 bases). Germline V gives CDR1 SQVTM, CDR2 ANQGSEA. CDR3 size: 13 residues. CDR3 bases: TGCAGCGGGACTTGCGGTAAGCTCTATGAGCAGTTGTTC. This codes for CSGTCGKLYEQLF.

The chain carries TRBV6-2 or TRBV6-3 and TRBJ2-7; possible D gene TRBD1, 5 bases. Trimming removed 9 bases from V and 7 bases from J, with 22 bases in between. Germline CDR1 is MNHEY and CDR2 is SVGEGT. This CDR3 is built from 14 residues. The CDR3 is CARSLRVRAHEQYF. The CDR3 coding sequence is TGTGCCAGGAGCCTCCGGGTCAGGGCCCATGAGCAGTACTTC.

This clonotype has a handful of counts. A junction end diverges from the germline sequence, so it may reflect a read error. This chain uses TRBV10-1 with TRBJ2-4; 10 nucleotides align to TRBD2. In germline, CDR1 is WNHNN, CDR2 SYGVQD (reference sequence). This CDR3 spans 16 amino acids. CDR3 in DNA: TGCGCCGGCAGTACACTAGCGGGAAGGACCAAAAACATTCAGTACTTC. Amino acids: CAGSTLAGRTKNIQYF.

The CDR3 sequence: CASSSIGVFHEQFF. The DNA for the CDR3 is TGTGCCAGCAGTTCGATAGGGGTTTTTCATGAGCAGTTCTTC. V is TRBV11-3 and J is TRBJ2-1; D is possibly TRBD1 (5 bases). In germline, CDR1 is SGHNT, CDR2 YENEEA. The CDR3 contains 14 residues. V lost 6 bases and J lost 8, with 17 bases in between.

Details on this clonotype: Sequence at one end of the junction differs from germline and may be a read error. V and J are TRBV4-1 and TRBJ2-7, with D uncertain. CDR1 and CDR2 (germline): MGHRA, YSYEKL. There are 13 residues in the CDR3. CDR3 sequence (DNA): TGCGCCAGGAGCCAAGATGGTCAGGACGAGCACTACTTC. Translation gives CARSQDGQDEHYF.

This clonotype was picked up a small number of times. This may come from a read error, since a much larger clone is one base off. The rearrangement joins TRBV30 to TRBJ2-7; 11 nucleotides agree with TRBD2. The CDR3 is made up of 14 amino acids. CDR1 is GTSNPN, CDR2 SVGIG, per germline (reference sequence). CDR3 in amino acids: CTWRGLAESYEQYF. CDR3 in DNA: TGTACCTGGAGGGGACTAGCGGAGTCCTACGAGCAGTACTTC.

This clonotype was detected a few times. The junction departs from germline at one end; a sequencing error may be responsible. This rearrangement joins TRBV24-1 to TRBJ2-2; D may be TRBD2 (5 bases). The CDR3 loop spans 15 amino acids. The germline V gene has CDR1 KGHDR and CDR2 SFDVKD. The CDR3 here is CATSPIGMNTGELFF. In DNA form, the CDR3 reads TGTGCCACTAGTCCTATAGGGATGAACACCGGGGAACTGTTTTTT.

Notes on this clonotype: Lacking the conserved final phenylalanine or tryptophan, this CDR3 likely reflects a read error. J is TRBJ2-1 and V is TRBV12-3 or TRBV12-4; D unresolved. The CDR3 runs 12 residues. The CDR3 sequence: CASSLLGNQQFL. The CDR3 nucleotides are TGTGCCAGCAGTCTCCTGGGCAATCAGCAGTTCCTC.

This clonotype has just a few counts. Germline and junction disagree at one end, which may indicate a read error. CDR3 coding DNA: TGTGCCAGCAGTTCTATGACGGCCGGAGCCTATGGCCACACCTTC. The encoded protein is CASSSMTAGAYGHTF. The chain carries TRBV28 and TRBJ1-2; D not resolved. This CDR3 is built from 15 residues. Germline V lookup: CDR1 MDHEN, CDR2 SYDVKM.

This rearrangement joins TRBV12-3 or TRBV12-4 to TRBJ2-4, with D possibly being TRBD1 or TRBD2 (6 bases each). The CDR3 covers 15 residues. V lost 8 bases to trimming and J lost 8 bases, with 22 bases between them. CDR3: CASRPTGAIGDIQYF. CDR3 DNA: TGTGCCAGCCGTCCCACGGGGGCCATAGGGGACATTCAGTACTTC.